These 14 T cell receptor beta chains were all obtained from the same sample, sequenced in a study of cytomegalovirus exposure and HLA in healthy donors. PCR employed 60 Vbeta and 13 Jbeta primers. Repertoires were generated with immunoSEQ multiplex PCR, while TCRdb's copy carries only in-frame clones and drops some. The sample carries roughly 200,000 clones, around four fifths recorded once. The sample comprised PBMCs. The receptors shown here come from a woman aged 55-75 years in good health and CMV-seropositive.

This clone has only a few counts. The CDR3 bases are TGTGCCAGCAGCTACCAAACGGGTGAAGCTTTCTTT. Its translation: CASSYQTGEAFF. V is TRBV7-3 and J is TRBJ1-1; unclear D gene. Germline V gene sequence: CDR1 SGHTA, CDR2 FQGTGA. V was cut by 4 bases and J by 7 bases, with 10 bases left in between. The CDR3 has 12 amino acids.

The V and J genes are TRBV5-1 and TRBJ2-5, with unresolved D. The V end was cut by 0 bases, the J end by 2 bases, with 8 bases between. CDR1 and CDR2 (germline): SGHRS, YFSETQ. CDR3 length equals 14 residues. In DNA form, the CDR3 reads TGCGCCAGCAGCTTGGTACAGCCGCAAGAGACCCAGTACTTC. It is translated as CASSLVQPQETQYF. Combining the CDR3 with reference TRBV5-1 and TRBJ2-5 gives the whole variable domain KAGVTQTPRYLIKTRGQQVTLSCSPISGHRSVSWYQQTPGQGLQFLFEYFSETQRNKGNFPGRFSGRQFSNSRSEMNVSTLELGDSALYLCASSLVQPQETQYFGPGTRLLVL.

V and J are TRBV10-3 and TRBJ2-5; tentative D call: TRBD1 (5 bases). The DNA end lines up better with TRBJ2-7; the J call may be wrong. CDR1 is ENHRY, CDR2 SYGVKD, per germline. This CDR3 contains 15 residues. The CDR3 sequence is CATGRGAETPYEQYF. CDR3 DNA: TGTGCCACCGGGCGTGGGGCGGAAACCCCCTACGAGCAGTACTTC.

V gene TRBV6-5 combines with J gene TRBJ2-2; 10 bases line up with TRBD2. In germline, CDR1 is MNHEY, CDR2 SVGAGI. The CDR3 loop spans 15 amino acids. V dropped 4 bases and J dropped 1; count of bases not matched to a gene: 0. The CDR3 DNA sequence: TGTGCCAGCAGTTCTAGCGGGGGGAACACCGGGGAGCTGTTTTTT. This sequence encodes CASSSSGGNTGELFF.

This clone has only a few counts. The chain couples TRBV5-1 to TRBJ1-2; 9 positions agree with TRBD1. In germline, CDR1 is SGHRS, CDR2 YFSETQ. The V segment lost 0 bases and the J segment 6 bases; nucleotides outside the gene matches: 0. The CDR3 spans 13 residues. Written as DNA, the CDR3 is TGCGCCAGCAGCTTGGGGGACAGGGATGGCTACACCTTC. Translating it yields CASSLGDRDGYTF.

This clone was counted between two and nine times. The V gene is TRBV7-2, the J gene TRBJ1-6; possibly TRBD1 for D (5 bases). The V end was cut by 1 base, the J end by 5 bases, with 15 bases between. The CDR3 is 17 residues long. From germline, CDR1 is SGHTA and CDR2 FQGNSA. CDR3 in amino acids: CASSLVGGQGNNSPLHF. As DNA, the CDR3 is TGTGCCAGCAGCTTAGTGGGTGGTCAGGGAAATAATTCACCCCTCCACTTT.

The chain couples TRBV18 to TRBJ1-2; 8 bases map to TRBD1. The germline V gene encodes CDR1 KGHSH and CDR2 LQKENI. This CDR3 region has 15 residues. The V and J ends lost 1 base and 0 bases, in that order; junction bases with no gene match: 1. The DNA of the CDR3 is TGTGCCAGCTCACCACAGGACAGGGCTAACTATGGCTACACCTTC. Translating it yields CASSPQDRANYGYTF.

The rearrangement links TRBV7-8 to TRBJ1-4; D gene uncertain. CDR1 is SGHVS and CDR2 is FQNEAQ in the germline V gene. Trimming stripped 5 bases from V and 0 bases from J, with 13 bases between. CDR3 length: 16 amino acids. The chain's CDR3 is CASSPLGGATNEKLFF. DNA for the CDR3: TGTGCCAGCAGCCCCCTAGGCGGAGCAACTAATGAAAAACTGTTTTTT. The full variable domain, with the rest looked up from reference TRBV7-8 and TRBJ1-4, is GAGVSQSPRYKVAKRGQDVALRCDPISGHVSLFWYQQALGQGPEFLTYFQNEAQLDKSGLPSDRFFAERPEGSVSTLKIQRTQQEDSAVYLCASSPLGGATNEKLFFGSGTQLSVL.

The sample holds one count of this clone. CDR3 protein: CASNYGGKVDTEAFF. The CDR3 DNA is TGTGCCAGTAATTACGGGGGGAAGGTGGATACTGAAGCTTTCTTT. This chain uses TRBV19 with TRBJ1-1; D possibly corresponds to TRBD1 (5 bases). Trimming removed 7 bases at V and 5 bases at J, with 20 bases between. Looked up from germline, CDR1 is LNHDA and CDR2 is SQIVND (reference sequence). The CDR3 is made up of 15 amino acids.

The chain couples TRBV7-2 to TRBJ1-1; TRBD1 matches 8 bases. Germline CDR1 SGHTA, CDR2 FQGNSA. The V gene end was trimmed by 2 bases and the J gene end by 4 bases; junction bases not matched to a gene: 3. CDR3 length equals 14 residues. CDR3 residues: CASSLQGASTEAFF. CDR3 DNA sequence: TGTGCCAGCAGCTTACAGGGGGCGAGCACTGAAGCTTTCTTT.

A single count supports this clone. V usage is TRBV18 and J usage is TRBJ1-2; 7 bases map to TRBD1. CDR1 is KGHSH, CDR2 LQKENI, per germline. There are 16 residues in the CDR3. V shed 3 bases, J shed 1 base, and the junction held 8 bases outside the gene matches. CDR3 loop: CASSPDGDRRNYGYTF. The CDR3 bases are TGTGCCAGCTCACCCGACGGGGACAGACGTAACTATGGCTACACCTTC.

This chain links TRBV4-1 with TRBJ1-6; D uncertain. V lost 2 bases, J lost 10 bases, and 15 bases lay in between. This CDR3 is built from 15 residues. The germline V gene encodes CDR1 MGHRA and CDR2 YSYEKL. The CDR3 DNA reads TGCGCCAGCAGCCAATGGGGAGAAGAGAACTCACCCCTCCACTTT. This codes for CASSQWGEENSPLHF.

This chain joins TRBV7-9 and TRBJ2-7, with TRBD1 matching over 8 bases. CDR3 length equals 14 residues. Germline values: CDR1 SEHNR, CDR2 FQNEAQ (reference sequence). The V segment lost 5 bases and the J segment 3 bases; nucleotides outside the gene matches: 6. CDR3 sequence: CASSPGQGNYEQYF. CDR3 nucleotide sequence: TGTGCCAGCAGCCCAGGACAGGGAAACTACGAGCAGTACTTC.

The chain recombines TRBV2 with TRBJ1-2; no clear D gene. Trimming pared 4 bases from V and 5 bases from J, leaving 5 bases between. Germline CDR1 SNHLY, CDR2 FYNNEI. The CDR3 sequence is 11 residues long. In DNA form, the CDR3 reads TGTGCCAGCAGTGTCTCGTATGGCTACACCTTC. It specifies CASSVSYGYTF.